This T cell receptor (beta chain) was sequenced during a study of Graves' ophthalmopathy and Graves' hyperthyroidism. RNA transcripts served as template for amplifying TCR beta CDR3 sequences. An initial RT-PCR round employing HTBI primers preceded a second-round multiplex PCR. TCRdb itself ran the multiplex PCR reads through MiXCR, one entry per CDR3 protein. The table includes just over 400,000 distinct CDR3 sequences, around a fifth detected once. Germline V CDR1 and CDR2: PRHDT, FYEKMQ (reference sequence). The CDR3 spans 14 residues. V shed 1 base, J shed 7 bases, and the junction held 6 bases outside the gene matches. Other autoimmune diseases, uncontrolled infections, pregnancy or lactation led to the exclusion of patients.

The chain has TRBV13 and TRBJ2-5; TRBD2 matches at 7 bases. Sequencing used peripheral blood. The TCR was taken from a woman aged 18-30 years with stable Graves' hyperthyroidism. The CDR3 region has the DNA TGTGCCAGCAGCTTAGCGGCGGGAGACCCGACCCAGTACTTC. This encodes CASSLAAGDPTQYF.